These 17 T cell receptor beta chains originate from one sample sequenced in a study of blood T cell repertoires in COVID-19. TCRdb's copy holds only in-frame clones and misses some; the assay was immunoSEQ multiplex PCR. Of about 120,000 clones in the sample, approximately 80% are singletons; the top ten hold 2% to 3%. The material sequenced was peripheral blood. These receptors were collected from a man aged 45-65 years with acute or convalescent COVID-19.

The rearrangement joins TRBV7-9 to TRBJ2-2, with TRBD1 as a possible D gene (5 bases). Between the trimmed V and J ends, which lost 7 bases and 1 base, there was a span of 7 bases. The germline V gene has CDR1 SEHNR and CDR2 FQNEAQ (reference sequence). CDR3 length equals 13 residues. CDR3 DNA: TGTGCCAGCATCAGGGTGAACACCGGGGAGCTGTTTTTT. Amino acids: CASIRVNTGELFF.

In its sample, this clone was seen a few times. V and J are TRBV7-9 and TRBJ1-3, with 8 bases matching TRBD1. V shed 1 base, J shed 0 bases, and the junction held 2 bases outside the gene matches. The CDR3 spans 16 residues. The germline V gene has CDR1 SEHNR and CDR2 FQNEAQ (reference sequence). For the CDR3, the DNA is TGTGCCAGCAGCTTAGGGACAGGGCACTCTGGAAACACCATATATTTT. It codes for CASSLGTGHSGNTIYF.

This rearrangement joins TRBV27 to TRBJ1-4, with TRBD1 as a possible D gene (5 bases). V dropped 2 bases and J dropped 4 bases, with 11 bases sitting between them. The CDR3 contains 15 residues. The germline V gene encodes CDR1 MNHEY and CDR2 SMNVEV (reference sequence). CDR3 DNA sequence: TGTGCCAGCAGTTTACAGGGCAGGAGTAATGAAAAACTGTTTTTT. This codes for CASSLQGRSNEKLFF.

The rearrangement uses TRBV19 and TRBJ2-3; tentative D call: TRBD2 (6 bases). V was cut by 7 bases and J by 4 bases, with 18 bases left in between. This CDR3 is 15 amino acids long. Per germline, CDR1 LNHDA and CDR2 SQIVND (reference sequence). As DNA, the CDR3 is TGTGCCAGTATGTCGCGGGACGGCCGGCCAGATACGCAGTATTTT. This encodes CASMSRDGRPDTQYF.

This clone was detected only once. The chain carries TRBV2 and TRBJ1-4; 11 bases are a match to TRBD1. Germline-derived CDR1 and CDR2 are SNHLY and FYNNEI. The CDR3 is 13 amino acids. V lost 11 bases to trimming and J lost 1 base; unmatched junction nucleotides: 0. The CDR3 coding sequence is TGTGCCGGGACAGGGGGAACTAATGAAAAACTGTTTTTT. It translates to CAGTGGTNEKLFF.

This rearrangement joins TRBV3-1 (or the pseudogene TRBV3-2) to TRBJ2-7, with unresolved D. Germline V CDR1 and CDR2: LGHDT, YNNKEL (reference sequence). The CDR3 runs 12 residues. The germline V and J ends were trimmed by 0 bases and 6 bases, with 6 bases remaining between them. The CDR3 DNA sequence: TGTGCCAGCAGCCAAGACCCAGGCGAGCAGTACTTC. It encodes CASSQDPGEQYF.

CDR3: CASSLLGRNTEAFF. CDR3 in DNA: TGTGCCAGCAGCTTGCTGGGGAGAAACACTGAAGCTTTCTTT. The J gene is TRBJ1-1, the V gene TRBV5-4; the D is unclear. The CDR3 totals 14 residues. Germline V gives CDR1 SGHNT, CDR2 YYREEE (reference sequence). Trimming shortened V by 1 base and J by 2 bases, and 9 bases separated the two germline ends.

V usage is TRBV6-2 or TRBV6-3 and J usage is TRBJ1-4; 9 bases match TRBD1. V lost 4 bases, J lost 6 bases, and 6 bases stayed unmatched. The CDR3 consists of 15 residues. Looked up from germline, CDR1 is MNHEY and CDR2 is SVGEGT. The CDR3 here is CASSFQQGAHEKLFF. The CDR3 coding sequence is TGTGCCAGCAGTTTTCAACAGGGGGCGCATGAAAAACTGTTTTTT.

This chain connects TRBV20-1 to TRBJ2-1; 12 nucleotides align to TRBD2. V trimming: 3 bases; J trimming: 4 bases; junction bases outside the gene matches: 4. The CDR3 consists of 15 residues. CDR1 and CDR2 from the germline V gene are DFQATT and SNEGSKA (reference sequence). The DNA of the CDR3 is TGCAGTGCTAGTTCCGGACTAGCGGGGTACAATGAGCAGTTCTTC. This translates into CSASSGLAGYNEQFF.

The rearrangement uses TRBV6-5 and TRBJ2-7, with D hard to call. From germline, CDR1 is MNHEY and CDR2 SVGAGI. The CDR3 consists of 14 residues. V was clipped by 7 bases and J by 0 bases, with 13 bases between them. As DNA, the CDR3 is TGTGCCAGCACCGGGTACCTGAGCTCCTACGAGCAGTACTTC. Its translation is CASTGYLSSYEQYF.

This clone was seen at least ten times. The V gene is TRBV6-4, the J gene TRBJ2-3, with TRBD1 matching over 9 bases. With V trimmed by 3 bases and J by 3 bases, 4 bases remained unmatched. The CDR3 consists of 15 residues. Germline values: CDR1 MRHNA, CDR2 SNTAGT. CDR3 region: CASSETGGSTDTQYF. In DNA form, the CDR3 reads TGTGCCAGCAGTGAGACAGGGGGTAGTACAGATACGCAGTATTTT.

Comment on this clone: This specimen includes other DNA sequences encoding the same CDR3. CDR3 nucleotide sequence: TGCGCCAGCAGCCGTACTAGCGGGGGGGCAGATACGCAGTATTTT. This codes for CASSRTSGGADTQYF. The rearrangement uses TRBV4-1 and TRBJ2-3, with 13 nucleotides matching TRBD2. V lost 4 bases and J lost 4; bases outside the gene matches: 2. The CDR3 totals 15 residues. Germline V CDR1 and CDR2: MGHRA, YSYEKL.

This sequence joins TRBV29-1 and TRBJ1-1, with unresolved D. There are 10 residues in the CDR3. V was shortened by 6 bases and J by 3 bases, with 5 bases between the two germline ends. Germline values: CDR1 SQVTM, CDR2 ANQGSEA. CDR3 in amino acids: CSVLDTEAFF. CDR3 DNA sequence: TGCAGCGTCCTCGACACTGAAGCTTTCTTT.

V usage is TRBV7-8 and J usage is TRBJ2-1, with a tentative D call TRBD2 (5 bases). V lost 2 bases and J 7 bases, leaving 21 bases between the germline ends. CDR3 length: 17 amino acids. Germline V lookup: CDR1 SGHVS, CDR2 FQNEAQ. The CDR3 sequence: CASSLRGVTRVRNEQFF. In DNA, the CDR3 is TGTGCCAGCAGCTTACGTGGTGTGACGAGGGTACGGAATGAGCAGTTCTTC.

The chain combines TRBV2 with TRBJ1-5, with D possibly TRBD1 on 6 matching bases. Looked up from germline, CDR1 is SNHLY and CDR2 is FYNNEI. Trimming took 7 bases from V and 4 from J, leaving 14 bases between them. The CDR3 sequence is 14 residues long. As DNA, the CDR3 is TGTGCCAGCACCCCCGGGACATTAAATCAGCCCCAGCATTTT. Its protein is CASTPGTLNQPQHF.

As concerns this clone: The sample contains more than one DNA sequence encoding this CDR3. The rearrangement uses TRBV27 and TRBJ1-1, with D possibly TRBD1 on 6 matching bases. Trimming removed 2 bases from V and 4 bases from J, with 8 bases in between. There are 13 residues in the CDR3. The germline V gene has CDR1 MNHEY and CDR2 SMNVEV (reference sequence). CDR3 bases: TGTGCCAGCAGTTTACTCAGGGGCACTGAAGCTTTCTTT. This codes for CASSLLRGTEAFF.

CDR3 DNA: TGTGCCAGTAGCCTGGGACTGGGCACAGATACGCAGTATTTT. The encoded protein is CASSLGLGTDTQYF. The chain combines TRBV19 with TRBJ2-3, with D perhaps TRBD2 (6 bases). Germline loops: CDR1 LNHDA, CDR2 SQIVND (reference sequence). V was pared by 6 bases and J by 1 base, with 11 bases between. This CDR3 is 14 amino acids long.